This T cell receptor (beta chain) was identified during a study of blood T cells in healthy people across ages. Study conclusions and caveats: Across the age range, TCR beta diversity per million T cells fell in a roughly linear way. Higher naive T cell percentage went strongly together with higher TCR beta diversity.

The CDR3 covers 14 residues. Looked up from germline, CDR1 is KGHSH and CDR2 is LQKENI. With 2 bases removed from V and 6 bases from J, the gap between germline ends came to 11 bases. Using a J-beta primer mix together with a sample-barcoded 5' primer, a second PCR was run for roughly 6 to 12 cycles. A template-switch adaptor that had 12 random nucleotides put a tag on each cDNA molecule. TCRdb passed the 5' RACE reads through MiXCR, listing each CDR3 protein once. Of 1.8 million or so distinct CDR3 sequences in the sample, about two fifths were seen once. Per sample, at least 6 micrograms of total RNA were extracted. As regards this clonotype: Its antigen is still unknown.

The rearrangement uses TRBV18 and TRBJ2-1; D is undetermined. This clonotype was sampled from a human donor in good health. Material for sequencing was blood. This chain's CDR3 is CASSPYWLGNEQFF. CDR3 nucleotide sequence: TGTGCCAGCTCACCATATTGGCTAGGCAATGAGCAGTTCTTC.